This T cell receptor (beta chain) appears in the sequencing data of a study of OX40 agonist ivuxolimab in advanced cancers. Overall study: Previous treatment with anti-PD-1, anti-PD-L1 or anti-CTLA-4 therapy was allowed; about 44% had received some.

Profiling relied on immunoSEQ multiplex PCR, and the TCRdb table lists in-frame clones only, not all of them. The sample carries more than 50,000 clones, 87% recorded once. The CDR3 loop spans 15 amino acids. Between the trimmed V and J ends, which lost 5 bases and 3 bases, there was a span of 16 bases. CDR1 SGHAT and CDR2 FQNNGV come from the germline V gene. The sequences come from CD4+ or CD8+ T cells sorted from blood, collected in a trial of the OX40 agonist ivuxolimab. The sequence was obtained from an adult with an advanced solid tumor such as melanoma, head and neck, liver or kidney cancer. This chain connects TRBV11-2 to TRBJ2-5; D possibly corresponds to TRBD2 (7 bases). The CDR3 DNA is TGTGCCAGCAGCGCCGGGGGGACACACAAAGAGACCCAGTACTTC. This encodes CASSAGGTHKETQYF.